The 27 T cell receptor beta chains below were found in one sample sequenced in a study of blood T cells in healthy people across ages. Alongside a J-beta primer mix, a sample-barcoded 5' primer served in a second PCR lasting roughly 7 to 11 cycles. TCRdb passed the 5' RACE reads through MiXCR, listing each CDR3 protein once. The repertoire holds 710,000 or so distinct CDR3 sequences, with about 24% as singletons. The sequenced sample consisted of blood. These receptors were obtained from a man aged 65-85 years in good health.

This clonotype was counted between two and nine times. The rearrangement uses TRBV5-1 and TRBJ1-2; no firm D call. CDR3 length: 15 residues. V lost 0 bases and J lost 2, with 11 bases in between. Germline V CDR1 and CDR2: SGHRS, YFSETQ. The CDR3 region is CASSLGPTENYGYTF. Here the CDR3 DNA reads TGCGCCAGCAGCTTGGGCCCGACGGAGAACTATGGCTACACCTTC.

The chain recombines TRBV14 with TRBJ2-1, with 9 bases aligning to TRBD2. Germline V gene lookup returns CDR1 SGHDN and CDR2 FVKESK. V was pared by 1 base and J by 8 bases, with 6 bases of the junction left unmatched. This CDR3 has 15 amino acids. CDR3 sequence (DNA): TGTGCCAGCAGCCAAGTTAGCGGGAGTGGGTATGAGCAGTTCTTC. Its protein is CASSQVSGSGYEQFF.

This clonotype was seen more than once but under ten times. The gene calls are TRBV3-1 and TRBJ2-5, with D hard to call. With the DNA end fitting TRBJ2-1 better, the J assignment may be wrong. The CDR3 spans 12 residues. CDR1 and CDR2 from the germline V gene are LGHDT and YNNKEL (reference sequence). The CDR3 loop reads CASSQGHNEQFF. CDR3 bases: TGTGCCAGCAGCCAAGGGCACAATGAGCAGTTCTTC.

This chain connects TRBV21-1 to TRBJ1-2; the table's D call, TRBD1, has no DNA check behind it. TRBV21-1 is a pseudogene locus. The CDR3 runs to 16 residues. The CDR3 loop reads CASSKVQGGQNYGYTF. DNA of the CDR3: TGTGCCAGCAGCAAAGTACAAGGAGGACAGAACTATGGCTACACCTTC.

This clonotype was observed a few times. The chain links TRBV11-1 to TRBJ2-2, with 16 bases that match TRBD2. The trim removed 5 bases at V and 5 bases at J, leaving 5 bases unmatched. Per germline, CDR1 SGHAT and CDR2 FQDESV (reference sequence). The CDR3 runs 17 residues. CDR3 sequence reads: CASSAGLAGGWTGELFF. CDR3 DNA: TGTGCCAGCAGCGCGGGACTAGCGGGAGGGTGGACCGGGGAGCTGTTTTTT.

The V call is TRBV5-1, the J call TRBJ2-7; D remains ambiguous. The CDR3 totals 14 residues. From germline, CDR1 is SGHRS and CDR2 YFSETQ. V was trimmed by 0 bases and J by 1 base, leaving 8 bases between them. CDR3 loop: CASSLAARSYEQYF. Here the CDR3 DNA reads TGCGCCAGCAGCTTGGCGGCTAGATCCTACGAGCAGTACTTC.

V and J are TRBV24-1 and TRBJ2-7; perhaps TRBD1 as D (6 bases). The CDR3 has 13 residues. Trimming pared 12 bases from V and 3 bases from J, leaving 17 bases between. The V gene's germline CDR1 is KGHDR and CDR2 SFDVKD. CDR3 loop: CAPLSGERYEQYV. The CDR3 region has the DNA TGTGCCCCCCTTTCAGGGGAACGCTACGAGCAGTACGTC.

For this clonotype: The CDR3 end shows no conserved phenylalanine or tryptophan, and so a read error is likely. V and J are TRBV12-3 or TRBV12-4 and TRBJ2-5; D is unclear. There are 13 residues in the CDR3. V shed 6 bases and J shed 5 bases, with 13 bases lying between them. The DNA of the CDR3 is TGTGCCAGCAGACAGTCTTACGGGGAGACCCAGTACCTC. Its translation: CASRQSYGETQYL.

This clonotype turned up a few times. The chain recombines TRBV6-1 with TRBJ1-5; maybe TRBD1 (6 bases). This CDR3 is 14 amino acids long. V was cut by 5 bases and J by 3 bases, with 11 bases left in between. The germline V gene encodes CDR1 MNHNS and CDR2 SASEGT. The CDR3 DNA follows: TGTGCCAGCAGTAAGGACAGCAACAATCAGCCCCAGCATTTT. It specifies CASSKDSNNQPQHF.

The chain couples TRBV18 to TRBJ2-5, with D perhaps being TRBD1 or TRBD2 (5 bases each). This CDR3 contains 14 residues. V was shortened by 0 bases and J by 5 bases, with 10 bases between the two germline ends. The germline CDR1 and CDR2 sequences are KGHSH and LQKENI. The DNA for the CDR3 is TGTGCCAGCTCACCACCGGGACCGGGGGAGACCCAGTACTTC. Translating gives CASSPPGPGETQYF.

The chain recombines TRBV13 with TRBJ2-5; D may correspond to TRBD1 or TRBD2 (6 bases each). The J call could be wrong; TRBJ2-7 is a better fit for the DNA end. The germline CDR1 and CDR2 sequences are PRHDT and FYEKMQ (reference sequence). The CDR3 consists of 14 residues. Here the CDR3 DNA reads TGTGCCAGCAACCAAGGGGGGACATCCTACGAGCAGTACTTC. This sequence encodes CASNQGGTSYEQYF.

This clonotype occurred a few times. The chain recombines TRBV20-1 with TRBJ1-5; D gene unclear. Germline-derived CDR1 and CDR2 are DFQATT and SNEGSKA (reference sequence). The CDR3 has 13 residues. V gave up 4 bases and J gave up 3 bases, with 10 bases separating them. The CDR3 sequence is CSAIPSLNQPQHF. The CDR3 DNA is TGCAGTGCTATCCCCAGCCTCAATCAGCCCCAGCATTTT.

The genes are TRBV10-3 and TRBJ2-7, with D possibly being TRBD1 (5 bases). The CDR3 is 13 amino acids. Germline V gene sequence: CDR1 ENHRY, CDR2 SYGVKD. Trimming stripped 3 bases from V and 5 bases from J, with 11 bases between. The CDR3 is CAISETGVHEQYF. The CDR3 coding sequence is TGTGCCATCAGTGAAACAGGAGTCCACGAGCAGTACTTC.

This clonotype was seen a handful of times. This chain joins TRBV12-3 or TRBV12-4 and TRBJ2-5; TRBD2 matches 14 bases. V was pared by 6 bases and J by 6 bases, with 9 bases of the junction left unmatched. This CDR3 has 16 amino acids. The CDR3 DNA reads TGTGCCAGCAGCCCCGGACTAGCGGGGGGTCGGAAGACCCAGTACTTC. Translated, it gives CASSPGLAGGRKTQYF.

The chain combines TRBV20-1 with TRBJ1-2; D call uncertain. V lost 5 bases and J 6 bases, leaving 16 bases between the germline ends. The V gene's germline CDR1 is DFQATT and CDR2 SNEGSKA (reference sequence). The CDR3 contains 13 residues. DNA for the CDR3: TGCAGTGCTGCACCCCAGTCCACCCATGGCTACACCTTC. Protein sequence: CSAAPQSTHGYTF.

This clonotype has a handful of counts. This sequence joins TRBV6-2 or TRBV6-3 and TRBJ2-7, with 7 bases identical to TRBD1. From germline, CDR1 is MNHEY and CDR2 SVGEGT. The CDR3 extends over 14 amino acids. Germline trimming cut 5 bases from V and 0 bases from J; bases unmatched to any gene: 4. CDR3 nucleotides: TGTGCCAGCAGTAGGGACAGTAGCTCCTACGAGCAGTACGTC. This encodes CASSRDSSSYEQYV.

J is TRBJ2-3 and V is TRBV20-1, with 8 bases aligning to TRBD2. The V and J ends lost 4 bases and 2 bases, in that order; junction bases with no gene match: 5. Germline lookup yields CDR1 DFQATT and CDR2 SNEGSKA (reference sequence). This CDR3 has 14 amino acids. CDR3 nucleotide sequence: TGCAGTGCTACCTCGGGGGGGCTCACAGATACGCAGTATTTT. Translating it yields CSATSGGLTDTQYF.

V and J are TRBV11-3 and TRBJ2-1; tentatively, D is TRBD1 or TRBD2 (5 bases each). Germline-derived CDR1 and CDR2 are SGHNT and YENEEA. CDR3 length: 15 amino acids. Trimming cost V 1 base and J 2 bases, with 9 bases left between them. CDR3 nucleotides: TGTGCCAGCAGCTTAGGACAGAGGGCCTACAATGAGCAGTTCTTC. Translating gives CASSLGQRAYNEQFF.

To note about this clonotype: Without the conserved terminal phenylalanine or tryptophan, this CDR3 likely stems from a read error. The chain links TRBV29-1 to TRBJ2-5; tentatively, D is TRBD1 (5 bases). Deletions cut 7 bases from V and 5 bases from J, with 14 bases between. The CDR3 has 12 residues. Germline V gene sequence: CDR1 SQVTM, CDR2 ANQGSEA. CDR3 region: CSGVRQSETQYL. CDR3 coding DNA: TGCAGCGGCGTCAGACAGTCTGAGACCCAGTACCTC.

This clonotype was counted only a few times. The J gene is TRBJ1-1, the V gene TRBV20-1; D call uncertain. The V end lost 3 bases, the J end lost 1 base, and 6 bases lay between the germline ends. The CDR3 consists of 12 residues. The germline gives CDR1 DFQATT, CDR2 SNEGSKA (reference sequence). The CDR3 spells CSARTTNTEAFF. Written as DNA, the CDR3 is TGCAGTGCTAGGACAACGAACACTGAAGCTTTCTTT.

This clonotype was recorded a few times. V is TRBV14 and J is TRBJ1-2; D possibly corresponds to TRBD1 (5 bases). The germline gives CDR1 SGHDN, CDR2 FVKESK. This CDR3 is built from 12 residues. V was cut by 4 bases and J by 7 bases, with 10 bases left in between. The CDR3 region has the DNA TGTGCCAGCAGCCCGGGGGAGACTGGCTACACCTTC. It yields the protein CASSPGETGYTF.

This clonotype was counted at least ten times. This rearrangement joins TRBV7-9 to TRBJ2-3; D possibly uses TRBD1 or TRBD2 (5 bases each). The V end lost 2 bases, the J end lost 4 bases, and 10 bases lay between the germline ends. This CDR3 is 14 amino acids long. Per germline, CDR1 SEHNR and CDR2 FQNEAQ (reference sequence). Here the CDR3 DNA reads TGTGCCAGCAGCTTAAACGGGGCCTCAGATACGCAGTATTTT. Protein product: CASSLNGASDTQYF.

V is TRBV12-3 or TRBV12-4 and J is TRBJ1-6, with 7 bases identical to TRBD1. V gave up 2 bases and J gave up 6 bases; unmatched junction bases: 4. The CDR3 spans 15 residues. The DNA of the CDR3 is TGTGCCAGCAGTTTACAACAGGGGATTAATTCACCCCTCCACTTT. This sequence encodes CASSLQQGINSPLHF.

J is TRBJ2-7 and V is TRBV9, with 7 bases matching TRBD2. V trimming: 0 bases; J trimming: 3 bases; junction bases outside the gene matches: 9. CDR3 length equals 16 residues. The germline gives CDR1 SGDLS, CDR2 YYNGEE. The CDR3: CASSVAKRDQVYEQYV. In DNA form, the CDR3 reads TGTGCCAGCAGCGTAGCGAAGCGGGATCAAGTCTACGAGCAGTACGTC.

This clonotype was seen a few times. V and J are TRBV5-1 and TRBJ1-1, with 7 bases identical to TRBD1. J was trimmed by 1 base and V by 1 base; bases with no gene match: 10. The CDR3 loop spans 17 amino acids. Germline values: CDR1 SGHRS, CDR2 YFSETQ. Here the CDR3 reads CASSLFYMGTANTEAFF. CDR3 nucleotides: TGCGCCAGCAGCTTGTTTTATATGGGGACAGCGAACACTGAAGCTTTCTTT.

The table lists this clonotype with a few counts. Sequence at one end of the junction differs from germline and may be a read error. V and J are TRBV11-2 and TRBJ2-5; TRBD1 matches at 9 bases. The CDR3 consists of 11 residues. Germline V lookup: CDR1 SGHAT, CDR2 FQNNGV. The CDR3 protein is CASSLWDRVFF. The CDR3, as DNA: TGTGCCAGCAGCTTATGGGACAGGGTGTTCTTC. The whole variable domain, remainder taken from reference TRBV11-2 and TRBJ2-5, is EAGVAQSPRYKIIEKRQSVAFWCNPISGHATLYWYQQILGQGPKLLIQFQNNGVVDDSQLPKDRFSAERLKGVDSTLKIQPAKLEDSAVYLCASSLWDRVFFGPGTRLLVL.

The rearrangement joins TRBV6-6 to TRBJ2-3; the D call may be TRBD1 or TRBD2 (6 bases each). The CDR3 runs 14 residues. Per germline, CDR1 MNHNY and CDR2 SVGAGI (reference sequence). Trimming left V 9 bases short and J 1 base short, with 14 bases between. The CDR3 DNA follows: TGTGCCAGTGCAACTCGGGGGCGCACAGATACGCAGTATTTT. Protein: CASATRGRTDTQYF.